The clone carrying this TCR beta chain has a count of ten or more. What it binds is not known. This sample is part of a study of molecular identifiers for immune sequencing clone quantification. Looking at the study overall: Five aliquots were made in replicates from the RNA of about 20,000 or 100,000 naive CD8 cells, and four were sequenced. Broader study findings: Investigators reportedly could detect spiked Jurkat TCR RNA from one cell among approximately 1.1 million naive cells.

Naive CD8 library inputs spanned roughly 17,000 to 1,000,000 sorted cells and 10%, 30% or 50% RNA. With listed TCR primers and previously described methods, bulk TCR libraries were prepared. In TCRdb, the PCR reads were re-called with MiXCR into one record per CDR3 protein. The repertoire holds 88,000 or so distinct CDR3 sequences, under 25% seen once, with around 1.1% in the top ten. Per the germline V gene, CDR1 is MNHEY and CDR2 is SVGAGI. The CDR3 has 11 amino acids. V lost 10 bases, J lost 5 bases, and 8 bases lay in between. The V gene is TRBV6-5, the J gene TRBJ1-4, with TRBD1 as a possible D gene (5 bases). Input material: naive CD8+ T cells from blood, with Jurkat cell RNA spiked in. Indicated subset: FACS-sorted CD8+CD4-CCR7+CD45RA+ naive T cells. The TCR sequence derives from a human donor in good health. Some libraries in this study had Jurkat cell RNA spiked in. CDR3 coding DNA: TGTGCCACGGGGGGAAATGAAAAACTGTTTTTT. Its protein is CATGGNEKLFF.